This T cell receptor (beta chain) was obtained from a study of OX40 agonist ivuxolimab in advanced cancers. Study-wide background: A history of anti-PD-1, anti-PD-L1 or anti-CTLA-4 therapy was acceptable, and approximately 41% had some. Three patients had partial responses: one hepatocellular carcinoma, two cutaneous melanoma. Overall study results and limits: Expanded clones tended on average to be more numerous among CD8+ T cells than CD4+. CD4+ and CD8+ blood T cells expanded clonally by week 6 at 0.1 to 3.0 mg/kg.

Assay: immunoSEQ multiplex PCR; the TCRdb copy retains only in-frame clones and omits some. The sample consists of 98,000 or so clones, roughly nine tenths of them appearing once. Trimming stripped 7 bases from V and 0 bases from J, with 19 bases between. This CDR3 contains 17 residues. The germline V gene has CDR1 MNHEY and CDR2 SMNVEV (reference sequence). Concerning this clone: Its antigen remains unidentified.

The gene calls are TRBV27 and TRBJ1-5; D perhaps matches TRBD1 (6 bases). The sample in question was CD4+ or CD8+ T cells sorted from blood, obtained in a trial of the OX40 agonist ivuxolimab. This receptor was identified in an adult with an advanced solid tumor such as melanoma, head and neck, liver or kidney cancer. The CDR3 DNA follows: TGTGCCAGCACCCCCCGGGGGGCCGCGATTAGCAATCAGCCCCAGCATTTT. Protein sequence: CASTPRGAAISNQPQHF.